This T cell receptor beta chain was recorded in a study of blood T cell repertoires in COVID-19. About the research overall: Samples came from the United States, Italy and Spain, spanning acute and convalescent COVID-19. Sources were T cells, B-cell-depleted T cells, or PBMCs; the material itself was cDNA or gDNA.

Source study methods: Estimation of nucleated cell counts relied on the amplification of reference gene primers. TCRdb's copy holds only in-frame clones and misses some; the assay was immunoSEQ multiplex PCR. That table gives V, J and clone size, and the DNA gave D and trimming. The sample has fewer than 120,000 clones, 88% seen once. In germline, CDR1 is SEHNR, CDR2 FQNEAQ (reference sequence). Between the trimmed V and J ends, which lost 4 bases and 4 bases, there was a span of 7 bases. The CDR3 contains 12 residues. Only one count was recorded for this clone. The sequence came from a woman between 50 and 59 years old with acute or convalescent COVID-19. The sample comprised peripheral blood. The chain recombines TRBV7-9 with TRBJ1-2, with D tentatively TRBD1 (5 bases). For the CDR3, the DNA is TGTGCCAGCAGCTCGGGGGGCTATGGCTACACCTTC. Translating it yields CASSSGGYGYTF.